This T cell receptor (beta chain) was captured by sequencing in a study of immune cell composition in non-small cell lung cancer (dated by TCRdb to 2016 to 2017). About the investigation overall: To assign histologic subtype, which was mostly lung adenocarcinoma or squamous cell carcinoma, H&E was combined with p63, CK5, Napsin A and TTF-1 immunohistochemistry. Supplementary cohort #1 consisted of roughly 9 lung adenocarcinoma cases with paired tumour/lung TCR-beta sequencing and with TIL populations generated to assess tumour reactivity. Several tumour specimens with TCR-beta data were of rare histological subtypes and were excluded from the subtype comparisons. TCR-beta sequencing from Adaptive Biotechnologies was done on approximately 35 paired sets of NSCLC tumour and non-adjacent lung specimens and on some 27 tumour-only specimens. Beyond this particular receptor, the publication reports: Nearly half of NSCLC cases had tumour-associated clones >0.5%, found in 25% to 35% of adenocarcinomas compared with 75% to 85% of squamous carcinomas. The reactivity cohort was only approximately 9 cases, and tumour-reactive clones were not shown to share sequences with the dominant in vivo tumour-associated clones. Across fewer than 13 adenocarcinoma cases, the maximal tumour-associated clone frequency showed a strong correlation with TIL tumour reactivity, but overall clonality showed no such correlation. No significant correlation was found between smoking pack-years and tumour TCR-beta clonality.

Remarks on this clone: No cognate antigen has been identified for it. Per-nucleotide qualities are absent, and no much larger clonotype sits a single base away.

Normal lung samples came from the same patient and were non-adjacent lung tissue collected as far from the tumour as possible, with a minimum distance of 3 cm. Frozen aliquots of unsorted single-cell suspensions were used for genomic DNA extraction with the QIAamp DNA kit. Tissues arrived within 2 hours of resection and were immediately processed into single-cell suspensions. Tissue was mechanically dissociated and enzymatically digested with DNase I, collagenase I and hyaluronidase for approximately 30 minutes at 37 °C, then filtered and RBC-lysed. A two-step multiplex PCR amplified TCR-beta CDR3 regions from genomic DNA, and the second step of the PCR added Illumina-compatible adaptors. TCR-beta immunosequencing was performed on an Illumina platform as a commercial immunoSEQ service. For the original study's pipeline: Repertoires were summarised by productive clonality and by Top 10 Clones, defined as the percentage of T-cell templates derived from the ten most frequent sequences. Productive clonality ranged from 0 to 1, with 1 indicating a monoclonal population. Tumour-associated clones, identified using log10 scatter plots, were defined as sequences that made up at least 0.1% of tumour T-cell templates and were not found in the matched non-adjacent lung. Student's t-tests were used for two-group comparisons, ANOVA was used for stages, and linear regression was used for relationships, with analyses conducted in GraphPad Prism7 and R. What TCRdb holds here is the immuneACCESS table cut down to in-frame rearrangements. Part of the clones is not present; checked against another copy, under half of the missing clones reflect an unresolved V gene, and the others are unexplained. The DNA gave D and trimming, while V, J and clone size come from that table. This sample is represented by about 2,300 clones; roughly 69% of them were singletons. The biggest ten clones account for 28% of the sample.

The CDR3 covers 13 residues, taking in both the cysteine and the phenylalanine. Here the CDR3 DNA is all that survives: 39 bases in frame from base 1. A distance of 6 bases separates the germline ends of V and J, which lose 4 bases and 1 base respectively. According to the germline V gene, CDR1 reads SGDLS and CDR2 reads YYNGEE. The source of this sequence is a human donor with non-small cell lung cancer. This receptor chain uses TRBV9 and TRBJ1-3, with no confidently assigned D gene. The specimen was non-adjacent lung tissue. The nucleotides read TGTGCCAGCAGCCCCCAGTCTGGAAACACCATATATTTT. This encodes CASSPQSGNTIYF.